This passage covers 24 T cell receptor beta chains from one sample sequenced in a study of OX40 agonist ivuxolimab in advanced cancers. Assay: immunoSEQ multiplex PCR; the TCRdb copy retains only in-frame clones and omits some. The repertoire holds around 94,000 clones, with around 90% as singletons. Sequenced material: CD4+ or CD8+ T cells sorted from blood, taken in a trial of the OX40 agonist ivuxolimab. The receptor source for this set is an adult with an advanced solid tumor such as melanoma, head and neck, liver or kidney cancer.

This chain joins TRBV16 and TRBJ1-1, with 9 bases fitting TRBD1. The germline CDR1 and CDR2 sequences are KGHSY and FQNENV. This CDR3 is 16 amino acids long. The trim removed 4 bases at V and 0 bases at J, leaving 6 bases unmatched. CDR3 residues: CASSLGDRAMNTEAFF. The CDR3 DNA follows: TGTGCCAGCAGCCTAGGGGACAGGGCAATGAACACTGAAGCTTTCTTT.

The chain links TRBV5-4 to TRBJ2-2; 7 positions match TRBD1. There are 16 residues in the CDR3. CDR1 and CDR2 from the germline V gene are SGHNT and YYREEE (reference sequence). Trimming at V came to 7 bases and at J to 0 bases, leaving 9 bases not matched to a gene. The CDR3 region is CASGLYRGANTGELFF. CDR3 nucleotides: TGTGCCAGCGGCCTCTACAGGGGCGCGAACACCGGGGAGCTGTTTTTT.

The rearrangement joins TRBV13 to TRBJ2-7, with 13 bases lining up with TRBD2. The CDR3 sequence is 17 residues long. The germline V gene encodes CDR1 PRHDT and CDR2 FYEKMQ (reference sequence). The V gene end was trimmed by 4 bases and the J gene end by 0 bases; junction bases not matched to a gene: 6. The CDR3 sequence: CASSSFRTSGSSYEQYF. In nucleotides, the CDR3 is TGTGCCAGCAGCTCCTTCAGGACTAGCGGGAGCTCCTACGAGCAGTACTTC.

J is TRBJ2-3 and V is TRBV30; D is possibly TRBD1 (6 bases). V was shortened by 2 bases and J by 0 bases, with 9 bases between the two germline ends. This CDR3 is 14 amino acids long. Germline CDR1 is GTSNPN and CDR2 is SVGIG (reference sequence). CDR3 DNA: TGTGCCTGGAGTTCCGGACAGAGCACAGATACGCAGTATTTT. It translates to CAWSSGQSTDTQYF. Full variable domain (rest looked up from reference TRBV30 and TRBJ2-3): SQTIHQWPATLVQPVGSPLSLECTVEGTSNPNLYWYRQAAGRGLQLLFYSVGIGQISSEVPQNLSASRPQDRQFILSSKKLLLSDSGFYLCAWSSGQSTDTQYFGPGTRLTVL.

The V gene is TRBV7-2, the J gene TRBJ2-7; TRBD1 might be the D (6 bases). Germline lookup yields CDR1 SGHTA and CDR2 FQGNSA. V was clipped by 5 bases and J by 2 bases, with 10 bases between them. The CDR3 is made up of 13 amino acids. This chain's CDR3 is CASSQGPAYEQYF. The CDR3 nucleotides read TGTGCCAGCAGCCAGGGGCCCGCCTACGAGCAGTACTTC.

This chain joins TRBV19 and TRBJ1-1; 10 bases are a match to TRBD1. This CDR3 has 16 amino acids. After removal of 4 bases from V and 0 bases from J, the junction contained 5 bases not matched to a gene. The germline gives CDR1 LNHDA, CDR2 SQIVND (reference sequence). Here the CDR3 DNA reads TGTGCCAGTAGTAGGACAGGGGGTTATATGAACACTGAAGCTTTCTTT. It yields the protein CASSRTGGYMNTEAFF.

The chain carries TRBV11-3 and TRBJ1-6; possibly TRBD1 for D (6 bases). The CDR3 spans 15 residues. The germline V gene has CDR1 SGHNT and CDR2 YENEEA. Trimming stripped 4 bases from V and 10 bases from J, with 17 bases between. DNA of the CDR3: TGTGCCAGCAGCTCGGGGACCGAGGGGGTATCACCCCTCCACTTT. Protein sequence: CASSSGTEGVSPLHF.

The chain links TRBV7-8 to TRBJ2-2; 9 bases fit TRBD2. J lost 1 base, V lost 10 bases, and 7 bases had no gene match. The germline CDR1 and CDR2 sequences are SGHVS and FQNEAQ. The CDR3 spans 15 residues. CDR3 residues: CATGVAGVNTGELFF. The CDR3, as DNA: TGTGCCACGGGGGTAGCGGGGGTGAACACCGGGGAGCTGTTTTTT.

The chain links TRBV5-1 to TRBJ1-5; 9 bases agree with TRBD1. Germline trimming cut 3 bases from V and 3 bases from J; bases unmatched to any gene: 4. This CDR3 has 15 residues. Germline-derived CDR1 and CDR2 are SGHRS and YFSETQ. The CDR3 loop is CASSSTGGVNQPQHF. The DNA of the CDR3 is TGCGCCAGCAGCTCGACAGGGGGGGTCAATCAGCCCCAGCATTTT.

The genes are TRBV11-3 and TRBJ2-5; 14 bases fit TRBD2. The CDR3 is 17 residues long. The V segment lost 3 bases and the J segment 2 bases; nucleotides outside the gene matches: 5. Germline V lookup: CDR1 SGHNT, CDR2 YENEEA. CDR3 in amino acids: CASSLGLAGESQETQYF. CDR3 DNA: TGTGCCAGCAGCTTGGGACTAGCGGGAGAGTCGCAAGAGACCCAGTACTTC.

The J gene is TRBJ1-2, the V gene TRBV7-8; 10 bases fit TRBD1. Unmatched junction bases numbered 10, after V lost 6 bases and J lost 6 bases. Per the germline V gene, CDR1 is SGHVS and CDR2 is FQNEAQ. CDR3 size: 15 residues. The CDR3 region is CASRFRGTGDHGYTF. The CDR3, as DNA: TGTGCCAGCAGGTTTAGGGGGACAGGGGATCATGGCTACACCTTC.

The chain uses TRBV7-9 and TRBJ2-3; 10 positions agree with TRBD2. Germline V gives CDR1 SEHNR, CDR2 FQNEAQ (reference sequence). V dropped 1 base and J dropped 5; count of bases not matched to a gene: 9. The CDR3 contains 17 residues. The CDR3 region is CASSLGRLAGSGDTQYF. As DNA, the CDR3 is TGTGCCAGCAGCTTAGGTAGACTAGCGGGCTCTGGAGATACGCAGTATTTT.

The gene calls are TRBV30 and TRBJ1-2; 8 bases map to TRBD1. CDR3 length: 13 amino acids. The ends lost 3 bases at V and 3 bases at J; junction bases unmatched: 3. Per germline, CDR1 GTSNPN and CDR2 SVGIG (reference sequence). The CDR3 nucleotides are TGTGCCTGGAGGCCGGACAGGGACTATGGCTACACCTTC. It yields the protein CAWRPDRDYGYTF.

The chain couples TRBV7-2 to TRBJ2-1; the D gene is possibly TRBD2 (6 bases). There are 15 residues in the CDR3. CDR1 SGHTA and CDR2 FQGNSA come from the germline V gene. The V and J ends lost 4 bases and 7 bases respectively, with 17 bases between them. The CDR3 DNA reads TGTGCCAGCAGCTCCATCGGGGGAGGCACGAATGAGCAGTTCTTC. It is translated as CASSSIGGGTNEQFF. The whole variable domain, filled in from reference TRBV7-2 and TRBJ2-1, reads GAGVSQSPSNKVTEKGKDVELRCDPISGHTALYWYRQSLGQGLEFLIYFQGNSAPDKSGLPSDRFSAERTGGSVSTLTIQRTQQEDSAVYLCASSSIGGGTNEQFFGPGTRLTVL.

The chain combines TRBV19 with TRBJ1-5; perhaps TRBD1 as D (5 bases). CDR1 LNHDA and CDR2 SQIVND come from the germline V gene (reference sequence). V lost 11 bases to trimming and J lost 0 bases, with 23 bases between them. The CDR3 sequence is 17 residues long. The CDR3 nucleotides are TGTGCCGCGAGAGGGACCCAAGGATCGTATAGCAATCAGCCCCAGCATTTT. It yields the protein CAARGTQGSYSNQPQHF.

The rearrangement uses TRBV7-2 and TRBJ2-3, with 14 positions matching TRBD2. The length of the CDR3 is 16 residues. Unmatched junction bases numbered 8, after V lost 6 bases and J lost 6 bases. Germline V gene lookup returns CDR1 SGHTA and CDR2 FQGNSA. CDR3 sequence reads: CASSSGTSGSLDTQYF. CDR3 nucleotide sequence: TGTGCCAGCAGTTCTGGGACTAGCGGGAGTCTCGATACGCAGTATTTT. The whole variable domain, filled in from reference TRBV7-2 and TRBJ2-3, reads GAGVSQSPSNKVTEKGKDVELRCDPISGHTALYWYRQSLGQGLEFLIYFQGNSAPDKSGLPSDRFSAERTGGSVSTLTIQRTQQEDSAVYLCASSSGTSGSLDTQYFGPGTRLTVL.

The CDR3 DNA reads as TGTGCCAGCAGGACGGGTCTAGCGGGAACCTACGAGCAGTACTTC. It encodes CASRTGLAGTYEQYF. The chain is built from TRBV2 and TRBJ2-7, with 9 bases fitting TRBD2. Trimming cost V 6 bases and J 2 bases; bases outside gene matches: 8. The CDR3 spans 15 residues. Germline V gives CDR1 SNHLY, CDR2 FYNNEI.

The gene calls are TRBV7-9 and TRBJ2-3; D may be TRBD1 or TRBD2 (5 bases each). This CDR3 contains 15 residues. Trimming took off 6 bases at V and 5 bases at J, with 18 bases between the two ends. Germline V gene sequence: CDR1 SEHNR, CDR2 FQNEAQ (reference sequence). DNA of the CDR3: TGTGCCAGCAGTCGGGGCGGCCTTCCGGGAGATACGCAGTATTTT. It yields the protein CASSRGGLPGDTQYF.

The chain combines TRBV7-2 with TRBJ2-5; 8 bases are shared with TRBD2. Trimming removed 6 bases from V and 5 bases from J; junction bases left unmatched: 5. This CDR3 is built from 13 residues. The germline V gene has CDR1 SGHTA and CDR2 FQGNSA. CDR3 in amino acids: CASSGGLGETQYF. CDR3 coding DNA: TGTGCCAGCAGTGGGGGACTAGGGGAGACCCAGTACTTC.

This chain connects TRBV15 to TRBJ2-1; the match to TRBD2 covers 9 bases. This CDR3 comprises 14 residues. Per the germline V gene, CDR1 is LNHNV and CDR2 is YYDKDF (reference sequence). Trimming at V came to 10 bases and at J to 7 bases, leaving 11 bases not matched to a gene. The CDR3 coding sequence is TGTGCCAGCGCGCGGGCGGGAGGGGGAAATGAGCAGTTCTTC. This sequence encodes CASARAGGGNEQFF.

CDR3 in amino acids: CAWMAGAKETQYF. CDR3 in DNA: TGTGCCTGGATGGCAGGGGCTAAGGAGACCCAGTACTTC. This chain links TRBV30 with TRBJ2-5; D perhaps matches TRBD1 (6 bases). Germline V gene data show CDR1 as GTSNPN and CDR2 as SVGIG (reference sequence). This CDR3 region has 13 residues. Trimming took 4 bases from V and 5 from J, leaving 14 bases between them.

J is TRBJ1-2 and V is TRBV14; weak D call: TRBD1 (5 bases). The CDR3 contains 12 residues. Germline CDR1 and CDR2: SGHDN and FVKESK. Trimming removed 5 bases at V and 8 bases at J, with 12 bases between. The CDR3 nucleotides read TGTGCCAGCAGCGACAGCTATCAGGGCTACACCTTC. Its translation is CASSDSYQGYTF. Full variable domain (rest looked up from reference TRBV14 and TRBJ1-2): EAGVTQFPSHSVIEKGQTVTLRCDPISGHDNLYWYRRVMGKEIKFLLHFVKESKQDESGMPNNRFLAERTGGTYSTLKVQPAELEDSGVYFCASSDSYQGYTFGSGTRLTVV.

The rearrangement links TRBV21-1 to TRBJ2-2; TRBD2 reflects the table's D call only, with no check against the DNA. TRBV21-1 is designated a pseudogene. This CDR3 has 16 amino acids. The CDR3 is CASSKAPAGVTGELFF. CDR3 DNA sequence: TGTGCCAGCAGCAAAGCCCCAGCGGGAGTAACCGGGGAGCTGTTTTTT.

The chain recombines TRBV5-1 with TRBJ1-2; D not certain. Looked up from germline, CDR1 is SGHRS and CDR2 is YFSETQ. CDR3 length: 14 amino acids. Trimming left V 0 bases short and J 3 bases short, with 9 bases between. The CDR3 DNA reads as TGCGCCAGCAGCTTGGTCGTGACCGACTATGGCTACACCTTC. Translation: CASSLVVTDYGYTF.